The source of this T cell receptor beta chain is a study of blood T cell repertoires in COVID-19. Study in general: Samples of COVID-19 (acute and convalescent) were obtained from the United States, Italy and Spain.

Germline V lookup: CDR1 SGHDT, CDR2 YYEEEE. V lost 4 bases and J lost 4; bases outside the gene matches: 10. The CDR3 sequence is 15 residues long. Authors' processing steps: Amplification of reference gene primers provided the estimated nucleated cell counts. The table came from immunoSEQ multiplex PCR; TCRdb's copy has only in-frame clones and leaves some out. V and J calls plus clone size are reproduced from that table; the DNA served to infer D and trimming. Among about 310,000 clones listed, 70% to 90% were seen once. Individuals aged about 18 to 95 years were recruited from roughly 23 US areas. The sequenced material came from PBMCs or T cells enriched from blood (not recorded which). The clonotype was recovered from a man aged 30 to 39 who had recovered from COVID-19. The chain has TRBV5-6 and TRBJ2-7; 8 positions match TRBD1. The CDR3 sequence: CASSTSSGGPYEQYF. The CDR3 DNA follows: TGTGCCAGCAGCACCTCCTCAGGGGGCCCGTACGAGCAGTACTTC.